These T cell receptor beta chains were read from a single sample in a study of cytotoxic CD8 clonotypes in ibrutinib-treated CLL. TCRdb's table, derived via immunoSEQ multiplex PCR, lists solely in-frame clones and lacks some. Of approximately 84,000 clones listed, roughly 83% are singletons. Sequencing used PBMCs, obtained after 12 months of ibrutinib treatment. The receptors stem from a human donor with chronic lymphocytic leukemia. The CDR3 runs from the conserved cysteine through the conserved F or W. D genes are given only for firm matches. Some rows mark clone size as missing; the rest say once, few, many or name a class of expanded clone.

d_call,v_call,j_call,clone_size,cdr3_nt,cdr3_aa
.,TRBV14,TRBJ2-5,few,TGTGCCAGCAGCCAGTCGGGAGAGACCCAGTACTTC,CASSQSGETQYF
.,TRBV2,TRBJ2-7,few,TGTGCCAGCAGGTCGGGACCCTCGGGCGAGCAGTACTTC,CASRSGPSGEQYF
.,TRBV19,TRBJ1-1,.,TGTGCCAGTACCCCCGGGGGGTCGGACACTGAAGCTTTCTTT,CASTPGGSDTEAFF
.,TRBV5-1,TRBJ2-2,.,TGCGCCAGCAGCTTGGTTGGCGGGGCAGCCGGGGAGCTGTTTTTT,CASSLVGGAAGELFF
TRBD1,TRBV15,TRBJ1-2,.,TGTGCCACCAGCAGAGATGGGCAGGGGGCTGGAGGCTACACCTTC,CATSRDGQGAGGYTF
TRBD2,TRBV6-1,TRBJ2-2,.,TGTGCCAGCAGTGCTCTGGGCGGGAGAGGGACCGGGGAGCTGTTTTTT,CASSALGGRGTGELFF
TRBD2,TRBV6-6,TRBJ2-5,.,TGTGCCAGCAGGGCAAGACTAGCGGGGGAGCAAGAGACCCAGTACTTC,CASRARLAGEQETQYF
TRBD1,TRBV5-1,TRBJ1-2,.,TGCGCCAGCAGCTTCGGGACAGGGTATGATGGCTACACCTTC,CASSFGTGYDGYTF
TRBD2,TRBV5-1,TRBJ2-1,.,TGCGCCAGCAACCACAGACTAGCGGGAGGGTTCGGGCAGTTCTTC,CASNHRLAGGFGQFF
.,TRBV4-3,TRBJ1-4,.,TGCGCCAGCAGCCAAGTTTTACCCGGGGCCGAAAAACTGTTTTTT,CASSQVLPGAEKLFF
.,TRBV5-4,TRBJ2-5,few,TGTGCCAGCAGCTTGCAGGGCGGGGAGACCCAGTACTTC,CASSLQGGETQYF
TRBD1,TRBV19,TRBJ1-5,.,TGTGCCAGTAAACACCCACAGGGGGCTAACAATCAGCCCCAGCATTTT,CASKHPQGANNQPQHF
.,TRBV6-1,TRBJ1-5,.,TGTGCCAGCAGTAAGAATCAGCCCCAGCATTTT,CASSKNQPQHF
.,TRBV11-3,TRBJ2-3,.,TGTGCCAGCAGCTTAGCTAGTATCGCAGATACGCAGTATTTT,CASSLASIADTQYF
.,TRBV9,TRBJ2-1,few,TGTGCCAGCAGCGTTAGCGAGTACAATGAGCAGTTCTTC,CASSVSEYNEQFF
TRBD2,TRBV7-9,TRBJ2-7,once,TGTGCCAGCAGCCGAGGACTAGCGGGAGTTGGGGAGCAGTACTTC,CASSRGLAGVGEQYF
.,TRBV2,TRBJ1-5,.,TGTGCCAGCAGCGACCTGACAGGCAATCAGCCCCAGCATTTT,CASSDLTGNQPQHF
.,TRBV30,TRBJ2-7,many,TGTGCCTGGAGCCTGGACGGAACCTACGAGCAGTACTTC,CAWSLDGTYEQYF
TRBD1,TRBV19,TRBJ2-6,few,TGTGCCACCGGGACAGAAACTTCTGGGGCCAACGTCCTGACTTTC,CATGTETSGANVLTF
TRBD1,TRBV4-2,TRBJ2-3,.,TGTGCCAGCAGCCAGGGACAGGAGGCGGATACGCAGTATTTT,CASSQGQEADTQYF
.,TRBV19,TRBJ2-3,.,TGTGCCAGTAGCCACCGGGCCATCACAGATACGCAGTATTTT,CASSHRAITDTQYF
.,TRBV7-2,TRBJ2-5,.,TGTGCCAGCAGCCTGGGGCAGGCCCAAGAGACCCAGTACTTC,CASSLGQAQETQYF
TRBD1,TRBV7-8,TRBJ1-4,many,TGTGCCAGCAGCACGCGGGACAGGGGCCATGAAAAACTGTTTTTT,CASSTRDRGHEKLFF
.,TRBV2,TRBJ1-1,.,TGTGCCAGCAATGGGGTAGGGAACACTGAAGCTTTCTTT,CASNGVGNTEAFF
TRBD1,TRBV5-1,TRBJ2-3,few,TGCGCCAGCAGCTTACAGGGGCCCGGCACAGATACGCAGTATTTT,CASSLQGPGTDTQYF
TRBD2,TRBV7-2,TRBJ2-1,.,TGTGCCAGCAGCGACTTAGGCCTCGGCCTAGCGGGGAAGCAGTTCTTC,CASSDLGLGLAGKQFF
TRBD1,TRBV5-6,TRBJ1-5,.,TGTGCCAGCAGCTTGGCGGCAGGGACAGACAATCAGCCCCAGCATTTT,CASSLAAGTDNQPQHF
.,TRBV2,TRBJ1-2,.,TGTGCCAGCCGGTGGGGGGTAGAGGGCTACACCTTC,CASRWGVEGYTF
.,TRBV5-6,TRBJ1-2,.,TGTGCCAGCAGCCAGACACAAAGCTACACCTTC,CASSQTQSYTF
.,TRBV28,TRBJ1-3,.,TGTGCCAGCAGGTCAGCGAGCTCTGGAAACACCATATATTTT,CASRSASSGNTIYF
.,TRBV27,TRBJ2-7,few,TGTGCCAGCAGTCCCCAGGGGGGGTGGGCCTACGAGCAGTACTTC,CASSPQGGWAYEQYF
.,TRBV18,TRBJ2-6,.,TGTGCCAGCTCCCCTCGGGCGCCTGACTCTGGGGCCAACGTCCTGACTTTT,CASSPRAPDSGANVLTF
.,TRBV5-1,TRBJ2-5,.,TGCGCCAGCAGCGCCGTCCTTGGGGGCGCAGAGACCCAGTACTTC,CASSAVLGGAETQYF
.,TRBV6-1,TRBJ1-5,.,TGTGCCAGCAGTGAAATGTATAGCAATCAGCCCCAGCATTTT,CASSEMYSNQPQHF
.,TRBV11-2,TRBJ1-1,.,TGTGCCAGCAGCGAATTGACGGGCCGGGGCACTGAAGCTTTCTTT,CASSELTGRGTEAFF
TRBD1,TRBV30,TRBJ1-2,.,TGTGCCTCCCCGGACAGGCCCGGGGGCGGCTACACCTTC,CASPDRPGGGYTF
TRBD1,TRBV10-3,TRBJ2-3,.,TGTGCCACGGGTAGTGGACAGGGGGCGGGCGATACGCAGTATTTT,CATGSGQGAGDTQYF
.,TRBV25-1,TRBJ1-5,few,TGTGCCAGCAGTGAAGGGGCTGAGGGCAATCAGCCCCAGCATTTT,CASSEGAEGNQPQHF
.,TRBV5-6,TRBJ2-7,.,TGTGCCAGCAGCCCAGGGTTCGGCGAGCAGTACTTC,CASSPGFGEQYF
.,TRBV5-4,TRBJ2-3,.,TGTGCCAGCAGCTTGGGGTTCTCGGATACGCAGTATTTT,CASSLGFSDTQYF